The clone carrying this TCR beta chain was seen only a few times. Its target is not known. PCR amplification relied on 60 Vbeta primers (plus 13 Jbeta primers). The table came from immunoSEQ multiplex PCR; TCRdb's copy has only in-frame clones and leaves some out. In the table there are 100,000 to 150,000 clones, 77% of which are singletons. V was clipped by 6 bases and J by 5 bases; unmatched bases: 8. The CDR3 runs 16 residues. The V gene's germline CDR1 is MDHEN and CDR2 SYDVKM. The entry originates in a study of cytomegalovirus exposure and HLA in healthy donors. Study-level findings and limits: TCR beta chains numbering roughly 150 were designated cytomegalovirus-associated. HLA alleles showed associations with 16,951 TCR beta sequences in a later analysis, at a 0.05 false discovery rate. As a later analysis revealed, most CMV-associated TCR beta chains appeared HLA-restricted. Presence/absence comparisons presumed near-even sequencing depth among donors.

This sequence originates from a male donor in good health and CMV-seropositive. Sequencing was performed on PBMCs. The J gene is TRBJ1-6, the V gene TRBV28; 9 bases agree with TRBD1. The CDR3 loop is CASSPRDRANNSPLHF. The CDR3 bases are TGTGCCAGCAGCCCCCGGGACAGGGCCAATAATTCACCCCTCCACTTT.